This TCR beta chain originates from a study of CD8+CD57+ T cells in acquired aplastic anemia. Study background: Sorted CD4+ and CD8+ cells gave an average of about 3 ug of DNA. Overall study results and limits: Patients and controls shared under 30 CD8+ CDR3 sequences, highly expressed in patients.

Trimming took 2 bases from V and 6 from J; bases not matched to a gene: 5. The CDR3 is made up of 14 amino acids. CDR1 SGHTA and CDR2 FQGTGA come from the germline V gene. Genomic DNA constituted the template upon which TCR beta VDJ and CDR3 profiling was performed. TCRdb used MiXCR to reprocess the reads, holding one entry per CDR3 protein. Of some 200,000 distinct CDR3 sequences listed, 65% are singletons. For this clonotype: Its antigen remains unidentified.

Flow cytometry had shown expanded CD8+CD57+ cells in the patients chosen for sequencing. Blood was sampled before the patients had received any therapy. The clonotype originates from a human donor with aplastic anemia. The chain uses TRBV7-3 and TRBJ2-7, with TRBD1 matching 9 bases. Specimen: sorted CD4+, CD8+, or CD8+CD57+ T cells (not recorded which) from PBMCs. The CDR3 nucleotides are TGTGCCAGCAGCTTAGATGGACAGGGGCGCGAGCAGTACTTC. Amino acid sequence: CASSLDGQGREQYF.